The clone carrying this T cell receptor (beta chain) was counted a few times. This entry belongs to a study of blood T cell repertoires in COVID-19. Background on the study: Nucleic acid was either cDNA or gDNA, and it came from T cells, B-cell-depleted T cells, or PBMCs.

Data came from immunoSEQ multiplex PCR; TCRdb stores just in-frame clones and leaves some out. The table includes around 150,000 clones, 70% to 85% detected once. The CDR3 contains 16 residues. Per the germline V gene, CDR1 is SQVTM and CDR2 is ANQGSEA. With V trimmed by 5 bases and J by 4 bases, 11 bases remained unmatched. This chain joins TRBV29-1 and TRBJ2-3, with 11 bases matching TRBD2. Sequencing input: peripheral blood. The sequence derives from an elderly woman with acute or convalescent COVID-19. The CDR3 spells CSVFGLLAGVADTQYF. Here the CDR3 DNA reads TGCAGCGTTTTCGGACTACTAGCGGGAGTCGCAGATACGCAGTATTTT.